The rows below give T cell receptor beta chains drawn from one sample of a study of tumor-infiltrating lymphocytes in oesophageal squamous cell carcinoma. Using its own MiXCR run on the PCR reads, TCRdb lists one record per CDR3 protein. The profile shows more than 15,000 distinct CDR3 sequences, roughly two fifths of them singletons. The specimen sequenced was normal esophageal tissue next to the tumor. All receptors derive from a male donor with esophageal squamous cell carcinoma. The CDR3 runs from the conserved cysteine through the conserved F or W. D genes are given only for firm matches. Clone size appears in some rows only: once, few, many, or a class for an expanded clone.

d_call,j_call,v_call,clone_size,cdr3_aa,cdr3_nt
-,TRBJ2-7,TRBV7-8,medium-sized,CASSLAGGGSSYEQYF,TGTGCCAGCAGCTTAGCGGGAGGCGGTAGCTCCTACGAGCAGTACTTC
-,TRBJ2-1,TRBV4-1,-,CASSQGSSSYNEQFF,TGCGCCAGCAGCCAAGGTAGCAGCTCCTACAATGAGCAGTTCTTC
TRBD1,TRBJ2-7,TRBV6-1,-,CASSLGQQSYEQYF,TGTGCCAGCAGTTTGGGACAGCAAAGCTACGAGCAGTACTTC
-,TRBJ2-5,TRBV7-2,-,CASSLGRGWEETQYF,TGTGCCAGCAGCTTGGGCAGGGGATGGGAAGAGACCCAGTACTTC
TRBD1,TRBJ1-4,TRBV7-2,many,CASSLGPPGGREKLFF,TGTGCCAGCAGCTTAGGCCCGCCAGGGGGGCGGGAAAAACTGTTTTTT
-,TRBJ2-1,TRBV24-1,medium-sized,CATAPGDYNEQFF,TGTGCCACGGCTCCAGGGGATTACAATGAGCAGTTCTTC
TRBD1,TRBJ2-1,TRBV12-3/TRBV12-4,-,CASSPGGTGGYNEQFF,TGTGCCAGCAGTCCTGGCGGGACAGGGGGATACAATGAGCAGTTCTTC
TRBD2,TRBJ2-1,TRBV5-1,few,CASSLVSGTSGRWFF,TGCGCCAGCAGCTTAGTGTCCGGGACTAGCGGCCGCTGGTTCTTC
-,TRBJ2-7,TRBV6-2/TRBV6-3,-,CATSLVDKSAYEQYF,TGTGCCACCAGCCTTGTTGACAAGTCGGCCTACGAGCAGTACTTC
-,TRBJ1-2,TRBV19,many,CASSVQFRALNYGYTF,TGTGCCAGTAGTGTCCAATTCAGGGCTTTAAACTATGGCTACACCTTC
-,TRBJ2-1,TRBV12-3/TRBV12-4,few,CASRDYSSYNEQFF,TGTGCCAGCAGGGACTATAGCTCCTACAATGAGCAGTTCTTC
TRBD1,TRBJ2-3,TRBV28,-,CASRTTGPSTDTQYF,TGTGCCAGCAGGACGACAGGGCCTAGCACAGATACGCAGTATTTT
-,TRBJ2-5,TRBV11-1,-,CASSLGSYSSYNEQYF,TGTGCCAGCAGTTTAGGGAGCTACAGCTCCTACAATGAGCAGTACTTC
-,TRBJ1-4,TRBV19,-,CASSPGGPVEKLFF,TGTGCCAGTTCTCCCGGGGGGCCGGTTGAAAAACTGTTTTTT
TRBD1,TRBJ2-5,TRBV7-6,-,CATGDRQETQYF,TGTGCTACCGGGGACAGACAAGAGACCCAGTACTTC
TRBD1,TRBJ1-6,TRBV12-3/TRBV12-4,-,CASSLYLGRGEAYEQYF,TGTGCCAGCAGTTTATATCTGGGCAGGGGGGAAGCCTACGAGCAGTACTTT
-,TRBJ1-2,TRBV6-1,-,CASKQGGAYGYTF,TGTGCCAGCAAGCAGGGTGGGGCCTATGGCTACACCTTC
-,TRBJ1-2,TRBV5-1,-,CASSPTANYGYTF,TGCGCCAGCAGCCCGACAGCTAACTATGGCTACACCTTC
-,TRBJ2-7,TRBV3-1,-,CASSQGVNLAPEQYF,TGTGCCAGCAGCCAAGGGGTCAACCTGGCTCCCGAGCAGTACTTC
-,TRBJ2-3,TRBV6-1,many,CASSQDLTRPRTDTQYF,TGTGCCAGCAGCCAGGACCTAACGAGGCCGCGCACAGATACGCAGTATTTT
-,TRBJ2-5,TRBV7-6,few,CASSPGQAKTQYF,TGTGCCAGCAGCCCGGGTCAGGCGAAGACCCAGTACTTC
TRBD1,TRBJ2-7,TRBV6-6,-,CASSFTRDSYYEQYF,TGTGCCAGCAGCTTCACCCGGGACAGCTACTACGAGCAGTACTTC
TRBD2,TRBJ2-1,TRBV7-2,many,CASSTRTSGYNEQFF,TGTGCCAGCAGCACCCGGACTAGCGGGTACAATGAGCAGTTCTTC